These T cell receptor beta chains were read from a single sample in a study of cytomegalovirus exposure and HLA in healthy donors. Method: immunoSEQ multiplex PCR; TCRdb's copy keeps in-frame clones and lacks some. Of around 90,000 clones in the sample, around 84% are singletons; the top ten hold 6.5% to 9%. The source material was PBMCs. These receptors originate from a man in his forties in good health and CMV-seropositive. Both conserved end residues are part of each CDR3.

TRBV5-1	TRBJ2-3	CASSPGQGVAQYF
TRBV10-3	TRBJ2-5	CAISVLGQGVETQYF
TRBV7-2	TRBJ2-7	CASSAKQGYEQYF
TRBV2	TRBJ1-5	CASSPDRSNQPQHF
TRBV14	TRBJ1-2	CASSYPGQDLYGYTF
TRBV10-1	TRBJ2-1	CASKGLAELWANEQFF
TRBV5-1	TRBJ1-2	CASSLGGREVNGYTF
TRBV27	TRBJ2-7	CASSSGQGAYEQYF
TRBV19	TRBJ2-4	CASSSTVAKNIQYF
TRBV7-3	TRBJ2-5	CASSLGQGGSEETQYF
TRBV28	TRBJ2-1	CASSLGHNNEQFF
TRBV27	TRBJ2-5	CASSLIAPGRAWVEQYF
TRBV6-1	TRBJ2-3	CASGWTGGFTDTQYF
TRBV12-1	TRBJ2-5	CASSFEGQASETQYF
TRBV5-4	TRBJ2-3	CASSAGLAGGTDTQYF
TRBV11-2	TRBJ2-6	CASSTGGGANVLTF
TRBV6-1	TRBJ1-5	CASSEGQGGQPQHF
TRBV2	TRBJ2-7	CASREGQFGEQYF
TRBV6-1	TRBJ2-7	CASSEGILGLGTGTYEQYF
TRBV30	TRBJ2-2	CAGWTGGGELFF
TRBV5-6	TRBJ1-4	CASSRRQATNEKLFF
TRBV13	TRBJ2-5	CASSPRGTGGAEETQYF
TRBV10-2	TRBJ2-5	CASSQQETQYF
TRBV18	TRBJ2-7	CASSPRGGDEQYF
TRBV5-8	TRBJ1-2	CASSLRGICGYTF
TRBV5-1	TRBJ2-7	CASSPGTSGRREQYF
TRBV9	TRBJ2-5	CASSLQARGQETQYF
TRBV6-1	TRBJ2-3	CASSLTSGSADTQYF
TRBV27	TRBJ1-1	CASSPWTGGKTEAFF
TRBV5-1	TRBJ2-2	CASSQGQGATDRELFF
TRBV28	TRBJ1-1	CASSLPDRGTEAFF
TRBV5-4	TRBJ2-7	CASSSGGRRAGNEQYF
TRBV19	TRBJ2-5	CASSSREETQYF
TRBV7-2	TRBJ1-5	CASSLRTGDQPQHF
TRBV7-2	TRBJ2-2	CASSQYPGTGELFF
TRBV5-4	TRBJ2-3	CASSPGGESTQYF
TRBV11-2	TRBJ2-1	CASSPSGGSYNEQFF
TRBV28	TRBJ2-7	CASSPRFEQYF
TRBV19	TRBJ2-3	CASTQGLAGADTQYF
TRBV12-5	TRBJ2-1	CASGRGTGYNEQFF
TRBV27	TRBJ1-2	CASSLSGGRSGGYTF
TRBV19	TRBJ2-5	CASSSQGVQETQYF
TRBV7-2	TRBJ1-1	CASSLTPQAEAFF
TRBV27	TRBJ1-2	CASSKGDRGYTF
TRBV5-1	TRBJ2-3	CASSLGGSQDTQYF
TRBV10-1	TRBJ1-1	CASSGADTEAFF
TRBV11-3	TRBJ2-7	CASSSARDSLYEQYF
TRBV9	TRBJ2-5	CASSVVGDQETQYF
TRBV7-9	TRBJ2-1	CASSLPGLAGVGEQFF
TRBV6-1	TRBJ1-4	CASSDKSGRSEKLFF
TRBV6-1	TRBJ1-6	CASSLRGVDSPLHF
TRBV19	TRBJ1-2	CASSIKGQGARGYTF
TRBV19	TRBJ1-5	CASSMASGIANQPQHF
TRBV5-1	TRBJ2-5	CASSLVELAGGLGEQYF
TRBV28	TRBJ1-4	CASSSGQVNEKLFF
TRBV11-3	TRBJ2-4	CASSDRRGKNIQYF
TRBV27	TRBJ1-6	CASSLAGTGGLALHF
TRBV5-4	TRBJ2-2	CASSFSGQRTGELFF
TRBV6-1	TRBJ2-7	CASSIQGVSDEQYF
TRBV12-5	TRBJ1-4	CASGLTTGTGSEKLFF